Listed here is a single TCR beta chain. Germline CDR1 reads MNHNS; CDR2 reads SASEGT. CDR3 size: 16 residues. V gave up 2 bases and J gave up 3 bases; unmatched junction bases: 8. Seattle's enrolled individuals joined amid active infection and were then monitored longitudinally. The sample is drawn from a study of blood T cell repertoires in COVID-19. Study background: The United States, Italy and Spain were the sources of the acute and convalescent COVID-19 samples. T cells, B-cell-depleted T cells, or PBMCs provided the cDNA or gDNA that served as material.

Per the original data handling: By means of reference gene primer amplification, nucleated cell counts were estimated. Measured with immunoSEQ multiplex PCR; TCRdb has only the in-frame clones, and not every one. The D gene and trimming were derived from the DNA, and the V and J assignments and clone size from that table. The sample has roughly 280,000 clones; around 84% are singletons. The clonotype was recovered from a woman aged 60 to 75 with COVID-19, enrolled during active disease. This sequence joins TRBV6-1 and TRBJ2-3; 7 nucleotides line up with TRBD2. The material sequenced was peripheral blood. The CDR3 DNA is TGTGCCAGCAGTGAATTTAGCGGGTCGGGAACAGATACGCAGTATTTT. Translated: CASSEFSGSGTDTQYF.